This T cell receptor (beta chain) was documented in a study of PD-L1 blockade in urothelial cancer. About the study: Blood yielded a median of 141,255 T cells per sample.

Sequencing was performed with immunoSEQ multiplex PCR; in TCRdb, only in-frame clones are kept and a portion is missing. The sample records about 110,000 clones, approximately 90% being singletons. Indicated time point: peripheral blood 6 weeks after treatment start. The CDR3 runs to 12 residues. The ends were cut back, 4 bases at V and 7 bases at J, with 10 bases in the middle. Germline CDR1 reads GTSNPN; CDR2 reads SVGIG (reference sequence). The clonotype originates from a man in his sixties with urothelial cancer. Sample: PBMCs, taken around atezolizumab (anti-PD-L1) treatment. This rearrangement joins TRBV30 to TRBJ1-4; D perhaps matches TRBD1 (5 bases). The CDR3: CAWTMGGEKLFF. CDR3 sequence (DNA): TGTGCCTGGACCATGGGGGGTGAAAAACTGTTTTTT.